These T cell receptor beta chains were read from a single sample in a study of T cell responses to AZD1222 COVID-19 vaccine. The repertoire was sequenced with immunoSEQ multiplex PCR; TCRdb's copy has only in-frame clones and lacks some. The sample carries approximately 70,000 clones, 80% recorded once. The starting material was peripheral blood, obtained 28 days after the second AZD1222 dose. These receptors were obtained from an adult who received the AZD1222 COVID-19 vaccine. CDR3s include the opening cysteine and the closing phenylalanine or tryptophan. D genes are given only for firm matches. Where a row states a size, it is once, few, many or the class of an expanded clone; other rows omit it.

cdr3_length	v_call	clone_size	j_call	d_call	cdr3_nt	cdr3_aa
16	TRBV11-2	.	TRBJ1-3	.	TGTGCCAGCAGCGTTCCACCTCAGTTCTCTGGAAACACCATATATTTT	CASSVPPQFSGNTIYF
16	TRBV18	.	TRBJ1-4	TRBD1	TGTGCCAGCTCACCAAGGGGGCCACCAACTAATGAAAAACTGTTTTTT	CASSPRGPPTNEKLFF
15	TRBV6-5	.	TRBJ2-7	.	TGTGCCAGCAGGACCCGGGACTCCTCCTCCTACGAGCAGTACTTC	CASRTRDSSSYEQYF
16	TRBV5-8	.	TRBJ1-2	TRBD1	TGTGCCAGCAGCAAATTTACAGGGGTCTCCAACTATGGCTACACCTTC	CASSKFTGVSNYGYTF
14	TRBV27	.	TRBJ2-7	TRBD1	TGTGCCAGCAGCACCGGGACAGGGGTCTACGAGCAGTACTTC	CASSTGTGVYEQYF
15	TRBV7-2	.	TRBJ1-1	TRBD1	TGTGCCAGCAGCTTAGTGTTTCAGGGGGCGGATGAAGCTTTCTTT	CASSLVFQGADEAFF
12	TRBV29-1	.	TRBJ1-1	.	TGCAGCGCTCGACAGAGAAACACTGAAGCTTTCTTT	CSARQRNTEAFF
15	TRBV7-9	.	TRBJ2-3	.	TGTGCCAGCAGCTCTGAGATTTCCGAAGTAGATACGCAGTATTTT	CASSSEISEVDTQYF
13	TRBV2	.	TRBJ2-5	.	TGTGCCAGCAGTGAGAGCCAGCAAGAGACCCAGTACTTC	CASSESQQETQYF
17	TRBV5-4	.	TRBJ2-3	TRBD1	TGTGCCAGCAGCTTGGATTTTAGACAGGGGGCAGAAGATACGCAGTATTTT	CASSLDFRQGAEDTQYF
19	TRBV10-3	.	TRBJ2-5	TRBD2	TGTGCCATCAGTGAGTCGCGTCTAGCGGGGGCAGACGGACAAGAGACCCAGTACTTC	CAISESRLAGADGQETQYF
14	TRBV30	.	TRBJ2-5	.	TGTGCCTGGAGTGTTGGACCAAACCAAGAGACCCAGTACTTC	CAWSVGPNQETQYF
13	TRBV6-5	once	TRBJ2-7	.	TGTGCCAGCAGCCGCGTAGAACCCTACGAGCAGTACTTC	CASSRVEPYEQYF
15	TRBV4-2	few	TRBJ2-5	.	TGTGCCAGCAGCCAAGATCCTTACGGATCGGAGACCCAGTACTTC	CASSQDPYGSETQYF
15	TRBV13	few	TRBJ2-7	.	TGTGCCAGCAGCTTAGGCGGGGCCAGCTCCTACGAGCAGTACTTC	CASSLGGASSYEQYF
16	TRBV19	.	TRBJ2-2	TRBD1	TGTGCCAGTAGTATCGTGACAGGGGGCTTAACCGGGGAGCTGTTTTTT	CASSIVTGGLTGELFF
14	TRBV5-4	.	TRBJ1-3	.	TGTGCCAGCAGCTTAGACAGAACTGGAAACACCATATATTTT	CASSLDRTGNTIYF
15	TRBV28	.	TRBJ1-2	TRBD1	TGTGCCAGCAGCCGTCCCGGGACAGGGAACTATGGCTACACCTTC	CASSRPGTGNYGYTF
15	TRBV10-2	few	TRBJ1-5	.	TGCGCCAGCAGTGAAGGGGCTCCTCGCAATCAGCCCCAGCATTTT	CASSEGAPRNQPQHF
14	TRBV18	.	TRBJ1-4	.	TGTGCCAGCCGAAGCCCTTTTTATAATGAAAAACTGTTTTTT	CASRSPFYNEKLFF
13	TRBV5-8	.	TRBJ1-4	.	TGTGCCAGCAGCTTGTCAGGGATAGAAAAACTGTTTTTT	CASSLSGIEKLFF
14	TRBV19	.	TRBJ1-1	.	TGTGCCAGTAGTATTTACGGGGTCAACACTGAAGCTTTCTTT	CASSIYGVNTEAFF
14	TRBV10-3	.	TRBJ1-4	TRBD1	TGTGCCACCAGGGACAGAGCAACTAATGAAAAACTGTTTTTT	CATRDRATNEKLFF
16	TRBV29-1	once	TRBJ2-2	TRBD2	TGCAGCGTTGAATTCCCCGAGCGGGGGAATTCCGGGGAGCTGTTTTTT	CSVEFPERGNSGELFF
13	TRBV5-4	.	TRBJ2-7	.	TGTGCCAGCAGCAATCCAGTGGGCTACGAGCAGTACTTC	CASSNPVGYEQYF
15	TRBV5-1	.	TRBJ1-2	.	TGCGCCAGCAGCTTCGAGGCGGGGAGCAACTATGGCTACACCTTC	CASSFEAGSNYGYTF
13	TRBV9	.	TRBJ2-5	.	TGTGCCAGCAGCGTTGGTGGGGCAGAGACCCAGTACTTC	CASSVGGAETQYF
17	TRBV7-3	.	TRBJ1-2	TRBD1	TGTGCCAGCAGCTCCACAGGGGGTGCGGGGGTGTGGTATGGCTACACCTTC	CASSSTGGAGVWYGYTF
14	TRBV20-1	.	TRBJ2-1	.	TGCAGTGCTAGTAGGGGGGCCTCCTACAATGAGCAGTTCTTC	CSASRGASYNEQFF
15	TRBV5-1	.	TRBJ1-1	.	TGCGCCAGCAGCATCCAGACCTCCCGGGGCACTGAAGCTTTCTTT	CASSIQTSRGTEAFF
12	TRBV2	.	TRBJ2-5	.	TGTGCCAGACGCGACAGACAAGAGACCCAGTACTTC	CARRDRQETQYF
14	TRBV11-2	.	TRBJ2-1	TRBD2	TGTGCCAGCAGCTTTCGGGGGGGCTACAATGAGCAGTTCTTC	CASSFRGGYNEQFF
14	TRBV27	.	TRBJ1-5	.	TGTGCCAGCAGTTTAAGGGACAGCAATCAGCCCCAGCATTTT	CASSLRDSNQPQHF
14	TRBV6-5	.	TRBJ1-1	.	TGTGCCACCGGGGAGAGGGCCCTGAACACTGAAGCTTTCTTT	CATGERALNTEAFF
12	TRBV6-2/TRBV6-3	.	TRBJ1-1	.	TGTGCCAGCAGCGGCCAGAACACTGAAGCTTTCTTT	CASSGQNTEAFF
16	TRBV9	few	TRBJ1-6	.	TGTGCCAGCAGCTCTAGGTTTGGTTCCTATAATTCACCCCTCCACTTT	CASSSRFGSYNSPLHF
15	TRBV7-2	.	TRBJ2-3	.	TGTGCCAGCAGCTTAGGGCTGGGGCGCACAGATACGCAGTATTTT	CASSLGLGRTDTQYF
12	TRBV9	.	TRBJ2-7	.	TGTGCCAGCAGCCTCTTAACCCCCGAGCAGTACTTC	CASSLLTPEQYF
15	TRBV11-2	once	TRBJ2-5	TRBD2	TGTGCCAGCAGCTTCTACACTAGCGGGGAAGAGACCCAGTACTTC	CASSFYTSGEETQYF
16	TRBV6-1	.	TRBJ1-1	.	TGTGCCAGCAGTGAACCGACCGCGCTGGGCATCACTGAAGCTTTCTTT	CASSEPTALGITEAFF
15	TRBV10-3	.	TRBJ1-1	.	TGTGCCATCAGTGAGTCAAGGGGCGGGGACACTGAAGCTTTCTTT	CAISESRGGDTEAFF
14	TRBV6-5	.	TRBJ2-7	TRBD2	TGTGCCAGCAGTCAGGGACTAGCGGACTACGAGCAGTACTTC	CASSQGLADYEQYF
14	TRBV5-1	.	TRBJ2-5	.	TGCGCCAGCAGCCCGAGGACAGTCCAAGAGACCCAGTACTTC	CASSPRTVQETQYF
18	TRBV6-2/TRBV6-3	.	TRBJ1-1	TRBD1	TGTGCCAGCAGTTACCCGGGACCGAATACGGGACAGGGGACTGAAGCTTTCTTT	CASSYPGPNTGQGTEAFF
15	TRBV7-8	.	TRBJ2-2	TRBD1	TGTGCCAACACCCTGACAGGGCGGGTCACCGGGGAGCTGTTTTTT	CANTLTGRVTGELFF
16	TRBV7-8	.	TRBJ2-7	TRBD1	TGTGCCAGCAGTTTATCCACCGGGACAGGGGCCTACGAGCAGTACTTC	CASSLSTGTGAYEQYF
15	TRBV2	.	TRBJ1-4	.	TGTGCCAGCAGTGAAGTCGGGGGGATGGGTGAAAAACTGTTTTTT	CASSEVGGMGEKLFF
16	TRBV6-1	.	TRBJ2-2	.	TGTGCCAGCAGTGCCCGGATCCTAAAAGACACCGGGGAGCTGTTTTTT	CASSARILKDTGELFF
14	TRBV6-4	.	TRBJ2-7	.	TGTGCCAGCAGGTCAGTGAGAACGGGTTACGAGCAGTACTTC	CASRSVRTGYEQYF
13	TRBV7-9	.	TRBJ2-6	.	TGTGCCAGCACCACCGCCGGGGCCAACGTCCTGACTTTC	CASTTAGANVLTF
17	TRBV9	.	TRBJ2-7	TRBD2	TGTGCCAGCAGCCCCCAATCCCAGCGGGGAGGGTTCGGCGAGCAGTACTTC	CASSPQSQRGGFGEQYF
13	TRBV3-1/TRBV3-2	.	TRBJ2-3	.	TGTGCCAGCAGCCCATGGAACACAGATACGCAGTATTTT	CASSPWNTDTQYF
14	TRBV19	.	TRBJ1-6	TRBD1	TGTGCCAGTAGAATAGACAGGGGGGTTTCACCCCTCCACTTT	CASRIDRGVSPLHF
14	TRBV6-5	.	TRBJ2-6	.	TGTGCCAGCAGGGGTTCCCTCGGGGCCAACGTCCTGACTTTC	CASRGSLGANVLTF
13	TRBV6-4	.	TRBJ2-5	TRBD1	TGTGCCAGCAGTCCCGTGACAGGGGAGACCCAGTACTTC	CASSPVTGETQYF
15	TRBV7-8	once	TRBJ1-1	.	TGTGCCAGCAGCTCCAGACAGACCATGAACACTGAAGCTTTCTTT	CASSSRQTMNTEAFF
14	TRBV5-1	.	TRBJ1-6	TRBD1	TGCGCCAGCAACCCTACAGGGGGTCAGCTTCCCCTCCACTTT	CASNPTGGQLPLHF
17	TRBV3-1/TRBV3-2	.	TRBJ2-5	.	TGTGCCAGCAGCCAAGATAGTTTTGGACAGACACAAGAGACCCAGTACTTC	CASSQDSFGQTQETQYF
15	TRBV9	.	TRBJ1-3	.	TGTGCCAGCAGCCGACGGGGCGGCTCTGGAAACACCATATATTTT	CASSRRGGSGNTIYF